A single T cell receptor (beta chain) is shown here with its context. The sample holds a few counts of this clone. Its recognized antigen is unknown. No much larger clone exists at a distance of one base, and base qualities are not known. The sample belongs to a study of CD8+ T cells in alopecia areata (dated by TCRdb to about 2018). At the level of the whole study: Treated patients were enrolled in an open-label pilot trial of oral tofacitinib at 5 to 10 mg twice daily for moderate-to-severe alopecia areata. Tofacitinib was given for 6 to 18 months, followed by 6 months of follow-up off drug to assess delayed response and recurrence. In both human patients and the C3H/HeJ mouse model, the study applied high-throughput TCRbeta sequencing to look at T cell clonal expansion in alopecia areata. Human TCRbeta sequencing covered scalp tissue and sorted CD4+ and CD8+ peripheral blood T cells from patchy and totalis/universalis alopecia areata patients and healthy controls. Biopsies were taken from tofacitinib-treated patients at baseline and at 4 and 24 weeks of treatment, and a later scalp biopsy was taken in several of the tofacitinib-treated patients. Scalp clonality was compared across normal scalp (n=4), patchy alopecia areata scalp (n=8), and alopecia totalis/universalis scalp (n=8). RNA was extracted with the PAXgene miRNA kit for fixed scalp, the miRNeasy kit for PBMCs, and the RNeasy kit for mouse skin. TCRbeta CDR3 regions were amplified by immunoSEQ multiplex PCR using 35 Vbeta forward and 13 Jbeta reverse primers. Broader findings and caveats from the paper: Resident alphabeta T cells in normal human skin are also sequenced, complicating scalp TCR repertoire analysis, unlike mouse skin dominated by gammadelta T cells. Compared with mice, TCR sequences shared between patients were less clear, possibly partly because of HLA diversity across the patient population. Compared with normal scalp, lesional scalp, particularly in alopecia totalis/universalis, had higher clonality and more expanded CD8+ clones, which suggests antigenic drive.

The time point label of this sample denotes: baseline before oral tofacitinib. Peripheral blood and lesional scalp punch biopsies were obtained from patients with alopecia areata. PBMCs were separated by density centrifugation and stained for CD3, CD4 and CD8, after which CD4+ and CD8+ T cells were sorted on a FACSAria. The CDR3, from cysteine to phenylalanine, totals 14 residues. This entry keeps only the CDR3 DNA: 42 bases, framed from base 1. From V the trimming removes 8 bases and from J it removes 2 bases, while the gene matches leave 8 bases of the junction unaccounted for. The germline V gene (reference sequence) provides CDR1 MNHNY and CDR2 SVGAGI. The library was prepared using the immunoSEQ multiplex PCR assay. RNA was extracted from all samples and reverse transcribed into cDNA as template for TCR sequencing. SuperScript III was used for first-strand cDNA synthesis, primed with a 2:1 mix of oligo-dT and random hexamers. A synthetic immune receptor repertoire was used to assess amplification bias, and residual bias was removed computationally. Turning to the authors' computational methods: Raw reads were preprocessed to remove errors, and CDR3 was defined according to IMGT conventions as the region from the conserved cysteine to phenylalanine. Clonality was computed by normalizing Shannon entropy by log2 of the number of productive unique TCRs and subtracting the result from 1. Whether each scalp clone was CD4 or CD8 was inferred by checking scalp TCRbeta sequences against the CD4 and CD8 repertoires from sorted blood. What TCRdb holds here is the immuneACCESS table cut down to in-frame rearrangements. Part of the clones is not present; checked against another copy, under half of the missing clones reflect an unresolved V gene, and the others are unexplained. From that table come the V and J calls and clone size; the DNA was used to work out D and trimming. In this sample the table shows about 180,000 clones, around 50% of which occur a single time. The top ten hold over 12% of the sample.

The TCR comes from a human donor with alopecia areata. Rearrangement joined TRBV6-6 to TRBJ1-1, and TRBD1 matches 7 of the central bases. This material consisted of CD4+ T cells sorted from blood, taken at week 0. In nucleotide form, the sequence is TGTGCCAGCGGACTCGGGACAGCCAACACTGAAGCTTTCTTT. Its protein reads: CASGLGTANTEAFF.